Listed below are T cell receptor beta chains from one sample, sequenced in a study of chemoradiotherapy in HPV16-positive cancers. Method: immunoSEQ multiplex PCR; TCRdb's copy keeps in-frame clones and lacks some. The sample contains about 8,100 clones, 65% to 80% of which appear only once. Sample acquisition took place from a patient who underwent chemoradiotherapy. These receptors all come from a human donor with HPV-associated anogenital cancer. The CDR3 runs from the conserved cysteine through the conserved F or W. Fields, in order: V gene, D gene, CDR3 length, clone size, J gene, CDR3 protein, CDR3 DNA. A D gene is named only where the DNA matches it firmly. Size tells how often a clone was seen (once, few, many) or the class of an expanded clone, and some rows leave it out.

TRBV19	.	12	few	TRBJ1-2	CASSEPLYGYTF	TGTGCCAGTAGTGAACCCCTTTATGGCTACACCTTC
TRBV29-1	.	12	.	TRBJ2-3	CSSGPGGDTQYF	TGCAGCTCTGGCCCTGGAGGAGATACGCAGTATTTT
TRBV9	TRBD2	17	.	TRBJ2-3	CASSDPGLAGRRDTQYF	TGTGCCAGCAGCGATCCGGGACTAGCGGGGAGGAGAGATACGCAGTATTTT
TRBV21-1	.	14	.	TRBJ2-2	CASSKWGNTGELFF	TGTGCCAGCAGCAAATGGGGAAACACCGGGGAGCTGTTTTTT
TRBV7-9	.	14	.	TRBJ1-1	CASSLQGPNTEAFF	TGTGCCAGCAGTTTACAGGGACCGAACACTGAAGCTTTCTTT
TRBV5-5	.	13	.	TRBJ2-7	CASSLDQGEEQYF	TGTGCCAGCAGCCTTGACCAGGGAGAAGAGCAGTACTTC
TRBV7-3	.	15	.	TRBJ2-1	CASSLNGGPYNEQFF	TGTGCCAGCAGCTTAAATGGCGGGCCCTACAATGAGCAGTTCTTC
TRBV7-3	.	14	.	TRBJ1-1	CASSSGDGHTEAFF	TGTGCCAGCAGCTCTGGGGACGGACACACTGAAGCTTTCTTT
TRBV19	.	14	once	TRBJ2-6	CASRRSSGANVLTF	TGTGCCAGTAGAAGGAGCTCTGGGGCCAACGTCCTGACTTTC
TRBV5-1	TRBD1	14	.	TRBJ2-4	CASSLGQGKNIQYF	TGCGCCAGCAGCTTGGGACAGGGGAAAAACATTCAGTACTTC
TRBV19	TRBD1	15	once	TRBJ2-7	CASSYTGALTYEQYF	TGTGCCAGTAGTTACACAGGGGCGCTTACCTACGAGCAGTACTTC
TRBV6-6	.	14	.	TRBJ1-2	CASSYSSGADGYTF	TGTGCCAGCAGTTACTCGTCAGGGGCGGATGGCTACACCTTC
TRBV28	TRBD1	14	.	TRBJ2-1	CASQTDREFDEQFF	TGTGCCAGCCAGACGGACAGGGAGTTTGATGAGCAGTTCTTC
TRBV27	.	12	once	TRBJ2-1	CASRSGENEQFF	TGTGCCAGCAGGTCGGGGGAGAATGAGCAGTTCTTC
TRBV30	.	11	.	TRBJ1-2	CAWSNNYGYTF	TGTGCCTGGTCGAACAACTATGGCTACACCTTC
TRBV21-1	.	13	.	TRBJ1-5	CARVGVDRGEQHF	TGTGCCAGGGTCGGGGTGGACAGGGGCGAACAGCATTTT
TRBV30	.	14	.	TRBJ2-7	CAWCLKGETYEQYF	TGTGCCTGGTGCCTGAAGGGGGAAACCTACGAGCAGTACTTC
TRBV7-2	.	17	few	TRBJ2-3	CASSLWSQRVPTDTQYF	TGTGCCAGCAGCTTATGGTCCCAGCGGGTCCCCACAGATACGCAGTATTTT